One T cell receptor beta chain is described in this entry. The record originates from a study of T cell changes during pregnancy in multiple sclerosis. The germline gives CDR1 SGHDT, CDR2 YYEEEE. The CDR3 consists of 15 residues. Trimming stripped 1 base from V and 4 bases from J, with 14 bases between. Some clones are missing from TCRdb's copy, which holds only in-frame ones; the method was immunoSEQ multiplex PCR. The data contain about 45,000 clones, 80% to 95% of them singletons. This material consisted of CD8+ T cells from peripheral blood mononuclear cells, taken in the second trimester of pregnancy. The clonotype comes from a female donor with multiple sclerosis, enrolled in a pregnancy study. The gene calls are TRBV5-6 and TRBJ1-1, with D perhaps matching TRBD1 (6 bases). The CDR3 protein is CASSLQPGDGTEAFF. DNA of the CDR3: TGTGCCAGCAGCTTGCAGCCAGGGGACGGCACTGAAGCTTTCTTT.